Listed below are T cell receptor beta chains from one sample, sequenced in a study of regulatory T cells in long-lasting Graves disease. TCRdb re-derived calls from the multiplex PCR reads in MiXCR, one entry per CDR3 protein. Among some 370,000 distinct CDR3 sequences listed, less than 25% were seen once. The input for sequencing was peripheral blood mononuclear cells (PBMCs), taken when the disease was refractory, from a patient treated with antithyroid drugs. All receptors come from a female donor with Graves disease. Each CDR3 is given with its conserved first and last residue. The D gene is left open where the match is weak. Clone size is stated in some rows and not others, as once, few, many or a class when expanded.

d_call: -
clone_size: -
v_call: TRBV6-1
j_call: TRBJ1-5
cdr3_aa: CASLVGTGQPQHF
cdr3_nt: TGTGCCAGCTTGGTAGGGACGGGGCAGCCCCAGCATTTT

d_call: TRBD2
clone_size: -
v_call: TRBV4-3
j_call: TRBJ2-2
cdr3_aa: CASSQWVQRGGELFF
cdr3_nt: TGCGCCAGCAGCCAATGGGTCCAGCGGGGCGGGGAGCTGTTTTTT

d_call: -
clone_size: few
v_call: TRBV29-1
j_call: TRBJ1-3
cdr3_aa: CSVELHAAGATGNTIYF
cdr3_nt: TGCAGCGTTGAACTCCACGCGGCAGGGGCAACTGGAAACACCATATATTTT

d_call: TRBD2
clone_size: many
v_call: TRBV7-3
j_call: TRBJ2-3
cdr3_aa: CASSLTSGSADTQYF
cdr3_nt: TGTGCCAGCAGCTTGACTAGCGGGAGTGCAGATACGCAGTATTTT

d_call: TRBD2
clone_size: many
v_call: TRBV19
j_call: TRBJ2-5
cdr3_aa: CASSPHSSGIETQYF
cdr3_nt: TGTGCCAGTAGTCCCCACTCTAGCGGGATTGAGACCCAGTACTTC

d_call: -
clone_size: -
v_call: TRBV29-1
j_call: TRBJ2-7
cdr3_aa: CSVEDPGESYEQYF
cdr3_nt: TGCAGCGTTGAAGATCCGGGGGAGTCCTACGAGCAGTACTTC

d_call: -
clone_size: many
v_call: TRBV20-1
j_call: TRBJ2-7
cdr3_aa: CSARDLRGNYEQYF
cdr3_nt: TGCAGTGCTAGAGACCTTAGGGGGAACTACGAGCAGTACTTC

d_call: TRBD1
clone_size: few
v_call: TRBV28
j_call: TRBJ1-2
cdr3_aa: CASSRPGQGIGYTF
cdr3_nt: TGTGCCAGCAGTCGTCCGGGACAGGGTATTGGCTACACCTTC

d_call: TRBD2
clone_size: -
v_call: TRBV9
j_call: TRBJ2-2
cdr3_aa: CASSPSPLSGRAGELFF
cdr3_nt: TGTGCCAGCAGCCCGAGCCCCCTTAGCGGGAGGGCCGGGGAGCTGTTTTTT

d_call: -
clone_size: few
v_call: TRBV15
j_call: TRBJ1-3
cdr3_aa: CATSRDTPGSGNTIYF
cdr3_nt: TGTGCCACCAGCAGAGATACCCCGGGCTCTGGAAACACCATATATTTT

d_call: -
clone_size: -
v_call: TRBV9
j_call: TRBJ1-1
cdr3_aa: CASSVGPNPEAFF
cdr3_nt: TGTGCCAGCAGCGTAGGCCCCAACCCGGAAGCTTTCTTT

d_call: TRBD2
clone_size: few
v_call: TRBV25-1
j_call: TRBJ2-3
cdr3_aa: CASSGLAGGPADTQYF
cdr3_nt: TGTGCCAGCAGTGGGTTAGCGGGAGGGCCGGCGGATACGCAGTATTTT

d_call: -
clone_size: many
v_call: TRBV20-1
j_call: TRBJ1-4
cdr3_aa: CSAGRSGGLHEKLFF
cdr3_nt: TGCAGTGCTGGAAGGAGCGGGGGGTTGCATGAAAAACTGTTTTTT

d_call: -
clone_size: few
v_call: TRBV6-2/TRBV6-3
j_call: TRBJ1-1
cdr3_aa: CASSYIGWATEAFF
cdr3_nt: TGTGCCAGCAGTTACATCGGTTGGGCCACTGAAGCTTTCTTT

d_call: -
clone_size: -
v_call: TRBV19
j_call: TRBJ1-1
cdr3_aa: CASSIGGWNAFF
cdr3_nt: TGTGCCAGTAGTATAGGGGGATGGAATGCTTTCTTT

d_call: -
clone_size: -
v_call: TRBV6-5
j_call: TRBJ1-3
cdr3_aa: CASGYSIGRVGGGNTIYF
cdr3_nt: TGTGCCAGCGGTTACTCTATAGGCCGGGTCGGAGGTGGAAACACCATATATTTT

d_call: TRBD2
clone_size: few
v_call: TRBV7-2
j_call: TRBJ2-3
cdr3_aa: CASSSGTSRTDTQYF
cdr3_nt: TGTGCCAGCAGCTCCGGGACTAGCAGGACGGATACGCAGTATTTT

d_call: -
clone_size: -
v_call: TRBV29-1
j_call: TRBJ2-5
cdr3_aa: CSVGDRQTFQETQYF
cdr3_nt: TGCAGCGTTGGAGATAGACAGACTTTTCAAGAGACCCAGTACTTC

d_call: TRBD1
clone_size: -
v_call: TRBV5-6
j_call: TRBJ1-2
cdr3_aa: CASSPGQGHSGGYTF
cdr3_nt: TGTGCCAGCAGCCCCGGACAGGGTCATTCGGGTGGCTACACCTTC

d_call: TRBD2
clone_size: -
v_call: TRBV9
j_call: TRBJ2-7
cdr3_aa: CASSVGTSGKYEQYF
cdr3_nt: TGTGCCAGCAGCGTAGGCACTAGCGGAAAATACGAGCAGTACTTC

d_call: -
clone_size: few
v_call: TRBV10-3
j_call: TRBJ2-5
cdr3_aa: CAISESRATQYF
cdr3_nt: TGTGCCATCAGTGAGTCTAGGGCGACCCAGTACTTC

d_call: -
clone_size: -
v_call: TRBV20-1
j_call: TRBJ2-5
cdr3_aa: CSASTGQETQYF
cdr3_nt: TGCAGTGCTTCGACAGGACAAGAGACCCAGTACTTC

d_call: -
clone_size: -
v_call: TRBV3-2
j_call: TRBJ1-1
cdr3_aa: CASRNLGQGNTEAFF
cdr3_nt: TGTGCCAGCAGAAACCTCGGACAGGGGAACACTGAAGCTTTCTTT

d_call: -
clone_size: few
v_call: TRBV7-3
j_call: TRBJ2-3
cdr3_aa: CASSYPGTTQYF
cdr3_nt: TGTGCCAGCAGCTATCCGGGAACCACGCAGTATTTT

d_call: -
clone_size: -
v_call: TRBV20-1
j_call: TRBJ2-7
cdr3_aa: CSARPGSGYEQYF
cdr3_nt: TGCAGTGCTAGACCCGGGAGTGGTTACGAGCAGTACTTC

d_call: TRBD1
clone_size: many
v_call: TRBV28
j_call: TRBJ1-2
cdr3_aa: CATNPGTGVLGGYTF
cdr3_nt: TGTGCCACCAATCCCGGGACAGGAGTTTTGGGGGGCTACACCTTC

d_call: TRBD1
clone_size: few
v_call: TRBV7-6
j_call: TRBJ1-1
cdr3_aa: CASRQGTDTEAFF
cdr3_nt: TGTGCCAGCAGACAGGGGACGGACACTGAAGCTTTCTTT

d_call: -
clone_size: many
v_call: TRBV11-2
j_call: TRBJ1-4
cdr3_aa: CASSLLKGIEEKLFF
cdr3_nt: TGTGCCAGCAGCTTACTTAAGGGGATTGAAGAAAAACTGTTTTTT

d_call: TRBD2
clone_size: -
v_call: TRBV10-3
j_call: TRBJ2-1
cdr3_aa: CAISVTSGSSYNEQFF
cdr3_nt: TGTGCCATCAGTGTGACTAGCGGGAGTTCCTACAATGAGCAGTTCTTC

d_call: TRBD2
clone_size: many
v_call: TRBV12-3/TRBV12-4
j_call: TRBJ2-7
cdr3_aa: CASSRTSGPSYEQYF
cdr3_nt: TGTGCCAGCAGTCGGACTAGCGGGCCCTCCTACGAGCAGTACTTC

d_call: TRBD2
clone_size: few
v_call: TRBV9
j_call: TRBJ2-5
cdr3_aa: CASSEGLVQETQYF
cdr3_nt: TGTGCCAGCAGCGAGGGACTAGTACAAGAGACCCAGTACTTC

d_call: TRBD1
clone_size: few
v_call: TRBV29-1
j_call: TRBJ2-7
cdr3_aa: CSVDSGTGGFEQYF
cdr3_nt: TGCAGCGTTGACTCCGGGACAGGGGGTTTCGAGCAGTACTTC

d_call: -
clone_size: many
v_call: TRBV14
j_call: TRBJ2-7
cdr3_aa: CASSQGQVPYEQYF
cdr3_nt: TGTGCCAGCAGCCAAGGACAGGTACCGTACGAGCAGTACTTC

d_call: TRBD1
clone_size: -
v_call: TRBV30
j_call: TRBJ2-1
cdr3_aa: CAWDTGTGAYNEQFF
cdr3_nt: TGTGCCTGGGATACCGGGACAGGGGCCTACAATGAGCAGTTCTTC

d_call: TRBD2
clone_size: many
v_call: TRBV28
j_call: TRBJ2-6
cdr3_aa: CASSPRDYQSSGANVLTF
cdr3_nt: TGTGCCAGCAGTCCGCGGGACTACCAGAGCTCTGGGGCCAACGTCCTGACTTTC

d_call: -
clone_size: -
v_call: TRBV6-9
j_call: TRBJ1-1
cdr3_aa: CASSYNKEGVNTEAFF
cdr3_nt: TGTGCCAGCAGTTATAATAAGGAGGGCGTGAACACTGAAGCTTTCTTT

d_call: TRBD2
clone_size: few
v_call: TRBV3-1
j_call: TRBJ2-5
cdr3_aa: CASSQVRGEETQYF
cdr3_nt: TGTGCCAGCAGCCAAGTTCGGGGGGAAGAGACCCAGTACTTC

d_call: -
clone_size: -
v_call: TRBV6-1
j_call: TRBJ1-5
cdr3_aa: CASSEPGEQPQHF
cdr3_nt: TGTGCCAGCAGTGAACCGGGAGAACAGCCCCAGCATTTT

d_call: -
clone_size: many
v_call: TRBV19
j_call: TRBJ1-5
cdr3_aa: CASSRNPGQRYQPQHF
cdr3_nt: TGTGCCAGTAGTAGAAACCCCGGACAGCGGTATCAGCCCCAGCATTTT

d_call: -
clone_size: many
v_call: TRBV30
j_call: TRBJ1-1
cdr3_aa: CAWSSGGTEAFF
cdr3_nt: TGTGCCTGGAGTTCGGGGGGCACTGAAGCTTTCTTT

d_call: -
clone_size: -
v_call: TRBV7-9
j_call: TRBJ1-1
cdr3_aa: CASSVLQSRMNTEAFF
cdr3_nt: TGTGCCAGCAGCGTTTTACAGTCCCGCATGAACACTGAAGCTTTCTTT